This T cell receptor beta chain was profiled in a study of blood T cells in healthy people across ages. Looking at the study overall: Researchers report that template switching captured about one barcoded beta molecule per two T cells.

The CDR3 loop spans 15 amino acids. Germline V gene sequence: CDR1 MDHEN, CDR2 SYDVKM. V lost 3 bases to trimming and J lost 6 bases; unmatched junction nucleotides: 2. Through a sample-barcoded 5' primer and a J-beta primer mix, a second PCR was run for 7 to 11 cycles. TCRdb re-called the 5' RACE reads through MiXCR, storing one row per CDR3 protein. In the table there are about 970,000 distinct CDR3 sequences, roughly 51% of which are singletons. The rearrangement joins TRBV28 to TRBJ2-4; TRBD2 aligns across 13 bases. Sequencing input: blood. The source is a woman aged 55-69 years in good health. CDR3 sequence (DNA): TGTGCCAGCAGTTTGGGACTAGCGGGACTAAACATTCAGTACTTC. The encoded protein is CASSLGLAGLNIQYF. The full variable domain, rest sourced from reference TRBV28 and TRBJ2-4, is DVKVTQSSRYLVKRTGEKVFLECVQDMDHENMFWYRQDPGLGLRLIYFSYDVKMKEKGDIPEGYSVSREKKERFSLILESASTNQTSMYLCASSLGLAGLNIQYFGAGTRLSVL.